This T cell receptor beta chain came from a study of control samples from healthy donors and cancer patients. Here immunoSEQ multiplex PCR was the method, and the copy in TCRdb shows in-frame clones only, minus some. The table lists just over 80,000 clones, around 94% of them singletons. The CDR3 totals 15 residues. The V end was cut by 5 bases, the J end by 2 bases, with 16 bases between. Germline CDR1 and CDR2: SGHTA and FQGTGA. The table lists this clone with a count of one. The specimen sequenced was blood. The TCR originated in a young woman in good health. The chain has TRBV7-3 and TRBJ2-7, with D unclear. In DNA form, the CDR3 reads TGTGCCAGCAGCGTAGACAACAGTTACCCCTACGAGCAGTACTTC. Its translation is CASSVDNSYPYEQYF.